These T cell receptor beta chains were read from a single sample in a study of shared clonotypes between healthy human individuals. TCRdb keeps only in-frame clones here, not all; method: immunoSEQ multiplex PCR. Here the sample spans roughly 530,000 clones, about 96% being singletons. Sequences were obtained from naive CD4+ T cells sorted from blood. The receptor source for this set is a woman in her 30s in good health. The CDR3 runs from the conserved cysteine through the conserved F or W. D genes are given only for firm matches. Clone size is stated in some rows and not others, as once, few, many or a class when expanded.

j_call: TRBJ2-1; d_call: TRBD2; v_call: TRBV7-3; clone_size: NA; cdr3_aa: CASSQGLAGGPEGEQFF; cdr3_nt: TGTGCCAGCAGCCAAGGACTAGCGGGAGGGCCGGAAGGTGAGCAGTTCTTC
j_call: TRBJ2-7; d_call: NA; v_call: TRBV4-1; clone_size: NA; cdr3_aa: CASSQEQYREFNEQYF; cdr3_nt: TGCGCCAGCAGCCAAGAGCAGTACAGGGAATTTAACGAGCAGTACTTC
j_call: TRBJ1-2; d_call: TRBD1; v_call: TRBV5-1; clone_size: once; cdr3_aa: CASSGTGDRYGYTF; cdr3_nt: TGCGCCAGCTCCGGGACAGGGGATCGCTATGGCTACACCTTC
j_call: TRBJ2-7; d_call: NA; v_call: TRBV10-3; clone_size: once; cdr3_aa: CAITEGPRIEQYF; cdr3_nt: TGTGCCATTACAGAGGGACCCCGGATTGAGCAGTACTTC
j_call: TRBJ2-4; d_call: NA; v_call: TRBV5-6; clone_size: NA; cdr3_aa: CASSLWATWAKNIQYF; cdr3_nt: TGTGCCAGCAGCTTGTGGGCCACATGGGCCAAAAACATTCAGTACTTC
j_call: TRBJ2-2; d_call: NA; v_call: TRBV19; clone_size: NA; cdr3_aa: CASTPVGRTYTGELFF; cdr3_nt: TGTGCCAGTACCCCCGTGGGGCGGACCTACACCGGGGAGCTGTTTTTT
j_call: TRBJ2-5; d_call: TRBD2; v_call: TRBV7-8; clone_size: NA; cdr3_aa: CASSLLAGGETQYF; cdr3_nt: TGTGCCAGCAGCTTACTGGCGGGAGGAGAGACCCAGTACTTC
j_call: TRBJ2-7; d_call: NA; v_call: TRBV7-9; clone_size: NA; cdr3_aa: CASSGPGTGEQYF; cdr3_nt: TGTGCCAGCAGCGGCCCTGGGACGGGAGAGCAGTACTTC
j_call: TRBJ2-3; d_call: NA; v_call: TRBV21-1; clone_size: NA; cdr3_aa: CASSKNGGRSTDTQYF; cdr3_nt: TGTGCCAGCAGCAAAAACGGCGGGCGAAGCACAGATACGCAGTATTTT
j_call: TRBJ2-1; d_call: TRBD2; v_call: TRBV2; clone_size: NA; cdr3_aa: CASGGVSSGSDEQFF; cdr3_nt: TGTGCCAGCGGGGGCGTATCTAGCGGGAGCGATGAGCAGTTCTTC
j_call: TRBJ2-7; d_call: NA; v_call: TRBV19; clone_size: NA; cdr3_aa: CASSIIGLGSYEQYF; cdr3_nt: TGTGCCAGTAGTATCATCGGATTGGGGTCCTACGAGCAGTACTTC
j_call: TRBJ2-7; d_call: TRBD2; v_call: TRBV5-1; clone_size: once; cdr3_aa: CASSQTGGLGNYEQYF; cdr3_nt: TGCGCCAGCAGCCAGACCGGGGGACTAGGGAACTACGAGCAGTACTTC
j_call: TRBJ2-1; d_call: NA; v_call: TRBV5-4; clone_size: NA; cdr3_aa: CASSLARPGSYNEQFF; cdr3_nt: TGTGCCAGCAGCTTAGCCAGACCTGGCTCCTACAATGAGCAGTTCTTC
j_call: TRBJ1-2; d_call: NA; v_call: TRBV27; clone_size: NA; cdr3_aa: CASRETNSANYGYTF; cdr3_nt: TGTGCCAGCAGAGAAACAAATAGCGCTAACTATGGCTACACCTTC
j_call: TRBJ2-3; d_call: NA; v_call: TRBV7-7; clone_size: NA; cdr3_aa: CASSRNPGPPGTDTQYF; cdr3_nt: TGTGCCAGCAGCCGCAACCCGGGGCCCCCGGGCACAGATACGCAGTATTTT
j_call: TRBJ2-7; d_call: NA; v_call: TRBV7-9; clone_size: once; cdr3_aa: CASSSVPYEQYF; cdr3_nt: TGTGCCAGCAGTTCAGTGCCCTACGAGCAGTACTTC
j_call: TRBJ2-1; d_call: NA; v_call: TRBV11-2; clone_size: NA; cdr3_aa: CASSRTAAYNEQFF; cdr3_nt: TGTGCCAGCAGCCGGACTGCCGCCTATAATGAGCAGTTCTTC
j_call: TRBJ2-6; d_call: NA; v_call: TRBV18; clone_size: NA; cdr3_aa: CASSPRQAGPGANVLTF; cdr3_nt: TGTGCCAGCTCACCAAGGCAGGCCGGCCCTGGGGCCAACGTCCTGACTTTC
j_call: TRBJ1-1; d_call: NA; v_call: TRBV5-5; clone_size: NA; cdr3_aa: CASSLLPGEAFF; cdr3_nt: TGTGCCAGCAGCTTACTGCCAGGAGAGGCTTTCTTT
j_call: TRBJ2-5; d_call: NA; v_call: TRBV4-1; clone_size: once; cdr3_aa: CASSQGFRPRFSETQYF; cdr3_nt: TGCGCCAGCAGCCAAGGCTTCAGGCCTCGCTTTAGCGAGACCCAGTACTTC
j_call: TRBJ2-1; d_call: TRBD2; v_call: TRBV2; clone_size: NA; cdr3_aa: CASSVDAGGYNEQFF; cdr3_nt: TGTGCCAGCAGTGTAGACGCGGGAGGATACAATGAGCAGTTCTTC
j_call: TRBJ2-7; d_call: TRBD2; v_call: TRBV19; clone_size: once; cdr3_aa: CASSSHLTSGRKEEQYF; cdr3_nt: TGTGCCAGTAGTTCTCACCTGACTAGCGGGAGAAAAGAAGAGCAGTACTTC
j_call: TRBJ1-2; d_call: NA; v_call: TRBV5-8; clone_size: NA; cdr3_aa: CAPLRNYGYTF; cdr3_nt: TGTGCACCCCTCAGGAACTATGGCTACACCTTC
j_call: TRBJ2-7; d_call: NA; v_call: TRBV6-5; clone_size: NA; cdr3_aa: CASRGGGRTYEQYF; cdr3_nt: TGTGCCAGCAGGGGCGGGGGCCGTACCTACGAGCAGTACTTC
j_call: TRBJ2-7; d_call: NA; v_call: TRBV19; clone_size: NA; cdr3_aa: CASSIGAGENYEQYF; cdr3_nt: TGTGCCAGTAGTATTGGGGCAGGGGAAAATTACGAGCAGTACTTC
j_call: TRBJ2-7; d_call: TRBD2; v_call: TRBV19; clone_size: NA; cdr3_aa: CASSITLAAPSEQYF; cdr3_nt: TGTGCCAGTAGTATAACCCTAGCGGCACCATCCGAGCAGTACTTC
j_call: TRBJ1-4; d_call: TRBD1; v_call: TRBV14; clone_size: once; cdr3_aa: CASSQEQGLVANEKLFF; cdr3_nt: TGTGCCAGCAGCCAAGAACAGGGGCTAGTCGCTAATGAAAAACTGTTTTTT
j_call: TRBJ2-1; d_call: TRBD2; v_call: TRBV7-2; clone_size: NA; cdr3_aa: CASSLDWTSGSLGEQFF; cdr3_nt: TGTGCCAGCAGCCTGGATTGGACTAGCGGGAGTCTCGGTGAGCAGTTCTTC
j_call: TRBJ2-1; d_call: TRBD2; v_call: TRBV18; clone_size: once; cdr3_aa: CASSPMSGSDEQFF; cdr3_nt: TGTGCCAGCTCACCAATGAGCGGGAGTGATGAGCAGTTCTTC
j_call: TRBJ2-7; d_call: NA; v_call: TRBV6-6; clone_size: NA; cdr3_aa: CASSYSMAAPYEQYF; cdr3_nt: TGTGCCAGCAGTTACTCGATGGCAGCCCCCTACGAGCAGTACTTC
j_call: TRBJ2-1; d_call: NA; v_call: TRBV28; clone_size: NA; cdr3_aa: CASSGPGTSDNEQFF; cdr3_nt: TGTGCCAGCAGTGGACCCGGGACTTCAGACAATGAGCAGTTCTTC
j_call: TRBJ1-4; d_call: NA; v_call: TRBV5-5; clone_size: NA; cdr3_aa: CASTPIGDTVNEKLFF; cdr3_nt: TGTGCCAGCACCCCGATAGGGGACACCGTTAATGAAAAACTGTTTTTT
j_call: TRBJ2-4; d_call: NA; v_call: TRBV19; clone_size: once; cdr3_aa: CASSTFIAKNIQYF; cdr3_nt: TGTGCCAGTAGCACATTTATTGCCAAAAACATTCAGTACTTC
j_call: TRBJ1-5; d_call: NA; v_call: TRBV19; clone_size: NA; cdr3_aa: CASSPRQVNQPQHF; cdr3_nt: TGTGCCAGTAGTCCACGACAGGTAAATCAGCCCCAGCATTTT
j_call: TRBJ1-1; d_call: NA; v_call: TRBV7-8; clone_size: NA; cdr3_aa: CASSLGALPREAFF; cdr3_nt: TGTGCCAGCAGCTTAGGAGCCCTGCCCCGGGAAGCTTTCTTT
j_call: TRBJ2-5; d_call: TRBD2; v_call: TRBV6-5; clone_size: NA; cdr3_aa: CASSSGLAGVETQYF; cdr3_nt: TGTGCCAGCAGTTCCGGACTAGCGGGAGTGGAGACCCAGTACTTC
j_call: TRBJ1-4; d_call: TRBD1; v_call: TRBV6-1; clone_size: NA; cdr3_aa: CASSETRGLGEKLFF; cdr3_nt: TGTGCCAGCAGCGAAACCAGGGGGCTGGGGGAAAAACTGTTTTTT
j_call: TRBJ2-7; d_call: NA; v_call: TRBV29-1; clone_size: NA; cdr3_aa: CSVVVGVHSDEQYF; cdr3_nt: TGCAGCGTTGTGGTGGGGGTGCATTCAGACGAGCAGTACTTC
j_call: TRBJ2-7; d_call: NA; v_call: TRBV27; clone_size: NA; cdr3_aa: CASTPKAGGEQYF; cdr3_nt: TGTGCCAGCACCCCCAAAGCGGGTGGCGAGCAGTACTTC
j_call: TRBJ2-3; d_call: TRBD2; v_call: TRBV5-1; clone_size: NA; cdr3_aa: CASSTIAGGGTDTQYF; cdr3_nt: TGCGCCAGCAGCACTATAGCGGGAGGGGGCACAGATACGCAGTATTTT
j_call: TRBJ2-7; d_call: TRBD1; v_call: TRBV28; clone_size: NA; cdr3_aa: CASSENKIGQGYEQYF; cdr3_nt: TGTGCCAGCAGTGAAAACAAGATTGGACAGGGTTACGAGCAGTACTTC
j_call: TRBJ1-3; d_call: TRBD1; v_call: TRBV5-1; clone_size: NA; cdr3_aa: CASSLATPGQGNTIYF; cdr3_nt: TGCGCCAGCAGCTTGGCAACCCCGGGACAGGGGAACACCATATATTTT
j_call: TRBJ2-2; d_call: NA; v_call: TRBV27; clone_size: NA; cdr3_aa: CASSVRGAGIAANTGELFF; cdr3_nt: TGTGCCAGCAGCGTCAGGGGTGCGGGGATAGCGGCGAACACCGGGGAGCTGTTTTTT
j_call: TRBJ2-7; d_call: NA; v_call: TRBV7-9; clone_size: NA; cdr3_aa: CASSSYLNYEQYF; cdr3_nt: TGTGCCAGCAGCTCCTACCTAAACTACGAGCAGTACTTC
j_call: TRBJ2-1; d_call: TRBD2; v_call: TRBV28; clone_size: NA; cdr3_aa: CASSIAGGSDEQFF; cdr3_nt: TGTGCCAGCAGCATAGCGGGAGGATCCGATGAGCAGTTCTTC
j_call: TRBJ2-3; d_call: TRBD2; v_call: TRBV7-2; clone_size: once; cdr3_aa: CASSLSYVGRALDTQYF; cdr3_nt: TGTGCCAGCAGCTTAAGTTACGTCGGGAGGGCCCTAGATACGCAGTATTTT
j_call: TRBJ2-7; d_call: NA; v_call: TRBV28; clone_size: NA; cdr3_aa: CASSLFLVSSEQYF; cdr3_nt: TGTGCCAGCAGTTTATTCCTAGTTTCTTCCGAGCAGTACTTC